A selection of T cell receptor beta chains follows, all from one sample in a study of tumor and adjacent non-tumor tissue in lung cancer. TCRdb recomputed calls from the multiplex PCR reads with MiXCR, one row per CDR3 protein. The sample records 91,000 or so distinct CDR3 sequences, approximately 65% being singletons. The material sequenced was lung tumor tissue. The receptor set was obtained from a man aged 60 to 75 with non-small cell lung cancer. The CDR3 runs from the conserved cysteine through the conserved F or W. The D gene is left open where the match is weak. Size values are once, few and many counts, or a class for expanded clones, and some rows have none.

j_call	v_call	d_call	clone_size	cdr3_nt	cdr3_aa
TRBJ2-1	TRBV6-1	TRBD2	-	TGTGCCAGCAGTGAATCGGAAGCGGGATCCACCTACAATGAGCAGTTCTTC	CASSESEAGSTYNEQFF
TRBJ2-7	TRBV6-6	-	many	TGTGCCAGCAGCCATGGACCTGGATACGAGCAGTACTTC	CASSHGPGYEQYF
TRBJ2-7	TRBV10-3	TRBD1	few	TGTGCCATCAGTGAGCCCCGCCTGACAGGGGACCCCGAGCAGTACTTC	CAISEPRLTGDPEQYF
TRBJ2-5	TRBV5-1	-	many	TGCGCCAGCAGCCTGGGCGGGTGGAAAGAGACCCAGTACTTC	CASSLGGWKETQYF
TRBJ2-1	TRBV29-1	-	-	TGCAGCGTTGAATGCAGGGTTGGTTACAATGAGCAGTTCTTC	CSVECRVGYNEQFF
TRBJ1-1	TRBV6-5	TRBD1	-	TGTGCCAGCAGTGAACAGGGGGCTGAAGCTTTCTTT	CASSEQGAEAFF
TRBJ2-6	TRBV6-2/TRBV6-3	-	-	TGTACCAGCACCCGGGGGAGAATCTCTGGGGCCAATGTCCTGACTTTC	CTSTRGRISGANVLTF
TRBJ1-4	TRBV11-2	-	once	TGTGCCAGCAGCTTATATCAGGGTGAAGAACTGTTTTTT	CASSLYQGEELFF
TRBJ2-2	TRBV5-1	TRBD1	-	TGCGCCAGCATGGAGGGACAGGGGGCAACCGGGGAGGTGTTTTTT	CASMEGQGATGEVFF
TRBJ2-2	TRBV6-4	-	few	TGTGCCAGCAGTATTATGGAGGGGACCGGGGAGCTGTTTTTT	CASSIMEGTGELFF
TRBJ2-2	TRBV7-9	TRBD2	many	TGTGCCAGCAGCCGGGTGACTAGCGGGAGGGCCGGCACCGGGGAGCTGTTTTTT	CASSRVTSGRAGTGELFF
TRBJ2-7	TRBV6-1	-	-	TGTGCCAGCAGCCGGGAGAGCTCCTACGAGCAGTACTTC	CASSRESSYEQYF
TRBJ2-2	TRBV29-1	TRBD2	-	TGCAGCGTGTATGGGACTAGCGGAGCGAACACAGGGGAGCTGTTTTTT	CSVYGTSGANTGELFF
TRBJ2-1	TRBV29-1	-	-	TGCAGGGCCGCATATATAGCGAAACGTTACAATGAGCAGTTCTTC	CRAAYIAKRYNEQFF
TRBJ2-7	TRBV6-2/TRBV6-3	-	few	TGTGCCAGCACCGACCCCGGGATGGCCACCTACGAGCAGTACTTC	CASTDPGMATYEQYF
TRBJ2-1	TRBV5-6	-	many	TGTGCCAGCAGCTTGTTAGGGCAGGGCCCAAGCTCCTACAATGAGCAGTTCTTC	CASSLLGQGPSSYNEQFF
TRBJ2-4	TRBV4-2	TRBD2	-	TGTGCCAGCAGCCAAGCGCATGCTAGCGGATCGTTAGCCAAAAACATTAAGTATTTC	CASSQAHASGSLAKNIKYF
TRBJ2-7	TRBV12-3/TRBV12-4	-	-	TGTGCCAGCAGCCAAAGAAGAGGGACTGGCGGTTCCTACGAGCAGTACTTC	CASSQRRGTGGSYEQYF
TRBJ2-3	TRBV11-2	TRBD2	-	TGTGCCAGCAGCCCACTAGCGGGAGTGACAGATACGCAGTATTTT	CASSPLAGVTDTQYF
TRBJ1-2	TRBV7-9	-	-	TGTGCCAGCAGTACCGGTCCCGAGGACTATGGCTACACCTTC	CASSTGPEDYGYTF
TRBJ1-3	TRBV5-5	TRBD1	once	TGTGCCAGCAGCCCGACAGGGAGTGGAAACAACAAGTATTTT	CASSPTGSGNNKYF
TRBJ1-1	TRBV14	-	medium-sized	TGTGCCAGCAGCCAGGACAGAATGAACACTGAAGCTTTCTTT	CASSQDRMNTEAFF
TRBJ2-3	TRBV20-1	TRBD2	many	TGCAGTGCTGCCAGCCCTCTAGCGGGAGGACGCACAGATACGCAGTATTTT	CSAASPLAGGRTDTQYF
TRBJ2-7	TRBV11-2	-	-	TGTACCAGCAACCACTCGGGGCTAGCAGGAGGGCTATCGGGGTACGAGCAGTACTTC	CTSNHSGLAGGLSGYEQYF
TRBJ2-3	TRBV29-1	-	-	TGCAGCGTTACCGGGAGTGGCGGGAGTGGGACAAATATGCAGTATTTT	CSVTGSGGSGTNMQYF
TRBJ2-1	TRBV11-2	-	many	TGTGCCAGCAGCCCACAGGGGGGGTTCGATGAGCAGTTCTTC	CASSPQGGFDEQFF
TRBJ2-5	TRBV7-9	-	-	TGTGCCAGCAGCGCCATGCTAACGGCACAAGAGACCCAGTACTTC	CASSAMLTAQETQYF
TRBJ2-1	TRBV4-3	TRBD2	once	TGCGCCAGCAGCCAAGATTGGACTAGCGCCTACAGTGAGCAGTTCTTC	CASSQDWTSAYSEQFF
TRBJ2-5	TRBV7-8	TRBD1	many	TGTGCCAGCAGCTTAGCTGGGGTTTCCGACAGGGACGCGGAGACCCAGTACTTC	CASSLAGVSDRDAETQYF
TRBJ1-5	TRBV19	-	-	TGTGCCAATAGTTACTCCGGGACCTTTAGCAATCAGCCCCAGCATTTT	CANSYSGTFSNQPQHF
TRBJ1-1	TRBV5-1	-	-	TGCGCCAGCAGCTTTGCCGGGGCGCCCACTGAAGCTTTCTTT	CASSFAGAPTEAFF
TRBJ2-3	TRBV6-2/TRBV6-3	TRBD2	-	TGTGCCAGCAGGTTAGCGGGAGGATCAGATATGCAGTATTTT	CASRLAGGSDMQYF
TRBJ2-3	TRBV20-1	-	-	TGCAGTGCCATTAGGACTAACGGAAGCACAGACACGCAGTATTTT	CSAIRTNGSTDTQYF
TRBJ2-3	TRBV6-1	-	-	TGTGCCAGAAGTGCTAGCGAGGACACAGATACGCAGTATTTT	CARSASEDTDTQYF
TRBJ2-3	TRBV11-2	-	-	TGTGCCAGCAGCGGGGCCACGACCGCCGCATATACGCAGTATTTT	CASSGATTAAYTQYF
TRBJ2-1	TRBV11-1	TRBD1	many	TGTGCCAGCAGCTTAGCGCATGGGACAGGGGCTTACAATGAGCAGTTCTTC	CASSLAHGTGAYNEQFF
TRBJ2-3	TRBV5-1	TRBD2	-	TGCGCCAGCAGCCTTAGCGGGAAAGTCACAGATACGCAGTATTTT	CASSLSGKVTDTQYF
TRBJ1-2	TRBV6-5	TRBD1	many	TGTGCCAGCGGAGGGACAGGGGATAACTATGGCTACACCTTC	CASGGTGDNYGYTF
TRBJ1-1	TRBV14	-	-	TGCGCCAGCGAATCAACAGCCTACGGGGGGAGCACTGAAACTTTCTTT	CASESTAYGGSTETFF
TRBJ1-2	TRBV12-3/TRBV12-4	TRBD1	many	TGTGCCAGCAGTCCTACGACAGGGCTCTATGGCTACACCTTC	CASSPTTGLYGYTF
TRBJ2-2	TRBV28	TRBD2	-	TGTGCCAGCACTTCCGCGGGAGACAGCGGGGAGGTGTTTTTT	CASTSAGDSGEVFF
TRBJ2-7	TRBV6-2/TRBV6-3	TRBD1	many	TGTGCCAGCAGCTCGGCCGGGACAGGGGGCGTCGAGCAGTACTTC	CASSSAGTGGVEQYF
TRBJ2-5	TRBV20-1	-	few	TGCAGTGCCGGGGGTCAGTCCGAAGAGACCCAGTACTTC	CSAGGQSEETQYF
TRBJ1-5	TRBV4-1	-	-	TGCGCCAGCAGCCAAGATGCGGGTAGCAATCAGCCCCACCATTTT	CASSQDAGSNQPHHF
TRBJ1-5	TRBV29-1	-	-	TGCAGCGTTGGACAAAATCGGCCCCAGCATTTT	CSVGQNRPQHF
TRBJ1-3	TRBV7-2	-	-	TGTGCCAGCAGCTTAGAGCTCGGAAGCACCATATATTTT	CASSLELGSTIYF
TRBJ2-1	TRBV19	TRBD2	-	TGTGCCAGTAGTAGACTAGCGGGAGGATACAATGAGCGGTTCTTC	CASSRLAGGYNERFF
TRBJ1-1	TRBV6-5	-	-	TGTGCCAGCAGTTACTCGTGGGACGGGGGCACTGAAGCTTTCTTT	CASSYSWDGGTEAFF